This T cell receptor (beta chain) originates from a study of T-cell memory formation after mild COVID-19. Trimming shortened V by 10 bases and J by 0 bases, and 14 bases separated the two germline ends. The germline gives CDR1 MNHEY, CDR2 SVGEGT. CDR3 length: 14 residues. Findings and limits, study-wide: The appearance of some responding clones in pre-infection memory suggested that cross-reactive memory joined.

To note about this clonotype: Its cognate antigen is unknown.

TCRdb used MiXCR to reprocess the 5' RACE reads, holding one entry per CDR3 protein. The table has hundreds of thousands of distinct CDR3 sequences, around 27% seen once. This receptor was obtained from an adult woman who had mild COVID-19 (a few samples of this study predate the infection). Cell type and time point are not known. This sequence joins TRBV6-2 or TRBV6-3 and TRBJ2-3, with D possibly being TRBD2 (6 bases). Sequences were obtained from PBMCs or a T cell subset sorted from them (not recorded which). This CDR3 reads CATNLALSTDTQYF. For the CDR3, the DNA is TGTGCCACCAACCTAGCGTTGAGCACAGATACGCAGTATTTT.